This TCR beta chain was identified in a study of T cell changes during pregnancy in multiple sclerosis. Sequenced by immunoSEQ multiplex PCR; TCRdb stores in-frame clones only, minus some. The sample yields under 35,000 clones, about nine tenths seen once. Germline CDR1 and CDR2: SGHNT and YYREEE (reference sequence). The V segment lost 0 bases and the J segment 4 bases; nucleotides outside the gene matches: 8. The CDR3 loop spans 16 amino acids. The chain uses TRBV5-4 and TRBJ2-3, with TRBD2 matching 7 bases. The sample was CD8+ T cells from peripheral blood mononuclear cells, taken in the second trimester of pregnancy. This receptor was identified in a female donor with multiple sclerosis, enrolled in a pregnancy study. The CDR3 reads CASSLGEGGFSDTQYF. For the CDR3, the DNA is TGTGCCAGCAGCTTGGGGGAGGGAGGGTTTTCAGATACGCAGTATTTT.